What follows describes a single T cell receptor (beta chain). The antigen is not known. This entry is derived from a study of CXCR3-negative and CXCR3-positive naive CD8 T cells. As for the study in general: Each library gave roughly 1.5 +/- 0.3 million of approximately 130 million TRB reads. Study-wide results and limits: Sequencing showed both naive subsets with comparably high diversity, and memory CD8+ cells much lower.

The CDR3 runs to 15 residues. From germline, CDR1 is MDHEN and CDR2 SYDVKM. The TRB libraries of cDNA were built by UMI-labeled 5' RACE. TCRdb derives one entry per CDR3 protein from the 5' RACE reads, leaving out DNA. The sample holds about 62,000 distinct CDR3 sequences. Among CD8+ T cells, naive ones were CD45RO-CCR7+CD27+CD95-. What was sequenced was naive CXCR3- CD8+ T cells from blood. Subset denoted: CD45RO-CCR7+CD27+CD95- naive CD8+ T cells lacking CXCR3 (TNR3-). The receptor comes from a human donor in good health. Some clones in this sample may be carry-over from other donors' samples. The gene calls are TRBV28 and TRBJ2-7. This chain's CDR3 is CASTLGLDPAYEQYF.